The 19 T cell receptor beta chains below all came from one sample that was sequenced in a study of Tregs in tolerant kidney transplant recipients. Measured with immunoSEQ multiplex PCR; TCRdb has only the in-frame clones, and not every one. The table shows about 120,000 clones, with roughly 93% occurring only once. The sample consisted of CD4+ T cells from blood. All receptors come from a human donor in good health.

The chain employs TRBV30 and TRBJ1-1; 8 nucleotides line up with TRBD1. Germline loops: CDR1 GTSNPN, CDR2 SVGIG (reference sequence). The CDR3 totals 14 residues. After removal of 8 bases from V and 0 bases from J, the junction contained 8 bases not matched to a gene. CDR3 bases: TGTGCCCGTTCAGGGGGCTATATGAACACTGAAGCTTTCTTT. As protein: CARSGGYMNTEAFF.

The chain recombines TRBV9 with TRBJ2-1; D unclear. The germline CDR1 and CDR2 sequences are SGDLS and YYNGEE. V shed 0 bases and J shed 7 bases, with 8 bases lying between them. The CDR3 length is 13 residues. The CDR3 nucleotides read TGTGCCAGCAGCGTAGCCACTCCAAATGAGCAGTTCTTC. Translating it yields CASSVATPNEQFF.

The rearrangement links TRBV4-2 to TRBJ2-5, with 8 bases fitting TRBD2. The germline gives CDR1 LGHNA, CDR2 YNFKEQ. This CDR3 spans 16 amino acids. V was pared by 0 bases and J by 4 bases, with 7 bases of the junction left unmatched. The CDR3 protein is CASSQDTRGGRETQYF. CDR3 bases: TGTGCCAGCAGCCAAGATACCCGGGGGGGCCGAGAGACCCAGTACTTC.

The V and J genes are TRBV5-6 and TRBJ2-7; D perhaps matches TRBD1 (6 bases). V was cut by 6 bases and J by 2 bases, with 15 bases left in between. The CDR3 sequence is 14 residues long. Germline loops: CDR1 SGHDT, CDR2 YYEEEE. CDR3 region: CASTPQGRPYEQYF. For the CDR3, the DNA is TGTGCCAGCACCCCACAGGGACGACCCTACGAGCAGTACTTC.

V and J are TRBV7-2 and TRBJ2-4; D assignment may be TRBD1 or TRBD2 (6 bases each). Trimming shortened V by 2 bases and J by 8 bases, and 16 bases separated the two germline ends. The V gene's germline CDR1 is SGHTA and CDR2 FQGNSA. CDR3 size: 15 residues. CDR3 sequence reads: CASSLRTGRGDIQYF. DNA for the CDR3: TGTGCCAGCAGCTTAAGAACGGGAAGGGGGGACATTCAGTACTTC.

This clone was recorded only once. V gene TRBV5-6 combines with J gene TRBJ2-1, with TRBD1 matching 9 bases. With V trimmed by 4 bases and J by 12 bases, 20 bases remained unmatched. The CDR3 length is 17 residues. Germline CDR1 SGHDT, CDR2 YYEEEE. In DNA form, the CDR3 reads TGTGCCAGCAGCCGCCGGGACAGGGCTGGGGGAGGGGATGGGCAGTTCTTC. This translates into CASSRRDRAGGGDGQFF. Full variable domain (rest looked up from reference TRBV5-6 and TRBJ2-1): DAGVTQSPTHLIKTRGQQVTLRCSPKSGHDTVSWYQQALGQGPQFIFQYYEEEERQRGNFPDRFSGHQFPNYSSELNVNALLLGDSALYLCASSRRDRAGGGDGQFFGPGTRLTVL.

This clone came up a few times. The chain employs TRBV5-1 and TRBJ2-5; weak D call: TRBD2 (7 bases). V gave up 7 bases and J gave up 1 base, with 11 bases separating them. Germline V CDR1 and CDR2: SGHRS, YFSETQ. The CDR3 contains 13 residues. The CDR3 sequence: CASGGGGQETQYF. The CDR3 DNA reads TGCGCCAGCGGAGGGGGGGGCCAAGAGACCCAGTACTTC.

This chain connects TRBV6-5 to TRBJ2-3; unclear D gene. Trimming pared 0 bases from V and 2 bases from J, leaving 9 bases between. Germline V gene sequence: CDR1 MNHEY, CDR2 SVGAGI. This CDR3 has 15 residues. The DNA of the CDR3 is TGTGCCAGCAGTTACTCGATTGGGGTCACAGATACGCAGTATTTT. Translated, it gives CASSYSIGVTDTQYF.

This clone has only a few counts. The rearrangement joins TRBV7-3 to TRBJ2-7, with 7 bases lining up with TRBD2. Per the germline V gene, CDR1 is SGHTA and CDR2 is FQGTGA. With 5 bases clipped from V and 3 bases from J, the junction kept 7 bases outside the gene matches. The CDR3 runs to 14 residues. CDR3 sequence: CASSLAASGYEQYF. The CDR3 DNA reads as TGTGCCAGCAGCCTAGCGGCGAGTGGCTACGAGCAGTACTTC.

V is TRBV7-3 and J is TRBJ2-3; D gene ambiguous. V lost 5 bases to trimming and J lost 5 bases, with 11 bases between them. CDR1 is SGHTA, CDR2 FQGTGA, per germline. This CDR3 spans 13 amino acids. CDR3 sequence reads: CASSSTSVDTQYF. The CDR3 DNA sequence: TGTGCCAGCAGCAGCACGTCCGTAGATACGCAGTATTTT. Combining the CDR3 with reference TRBV7-3 and TRBJ2-3 gives the whole variable domain GAGVSQTPSNKVTEKGKYVELRCDPISGHTALYWYRQSLGQGPEFLIYFQGTGAADDSGLPNDRFFAVRPEGSVSTLKIQRTERGDSAVYLCASSSTSVDTQYFGPGTRLTVL.

The CDR3 here is CASRKTGFDQPQHF. As DNA, the CDR3 is TGTGCCAGCAGAAAGACAGGGTTCGATCAGCCCCAGCATTTT. The rearrangement links TRBV6-5 to TRBJ1-5, with 7 bases matching TRBD1. J gave up 5 bases and V 6 bases, and 7 bases lay outside the gene matches. Germline V gene data show CDR1 as MNHEY and CDR2 as SVGAGI. This CDR3 spans 14 amino acids.

The J gene is TRBJ1-2, the V gene TRBV19; the D gene is possibly TRBD1 (6 bases). Trimming stripped 4 bases from V and 2 bases from J, with 11 bases between. The CDR3 sequence is 14 residues long. Germline-derived CDR1 and CDR2 are LNHDA and SQIVND (reference sequence). CDR3 sequence (DNA): TGTGCCAGTAGTAAGGGACACTCGAACTATGGCTACACCTTC. Encoded protein: CASSKGHSNYGYTF.

This chain joins TRBV6-1 and TRBJ2-2, with D possibly called TRBD1 or TRBD2 (7 bases each). There are 15 residues in the CDR3. V dropped 6 bases and J dropped 6 bases, with 17 bases sitting between them. The germline CDR1 and CDR2 sequences are MNHNS and SASEGT. The CDR3 nucleotides read TGTGCCAGCAGCTTGGGACAGCGGGGTGCCGGGGAGCTGTTTTTT. This sequence encodes CASSLGQRGAGELFF.

The chain is built from TRBV27 and TRBJ1-1; 9 positions match TRBD1. Per germline, CDR1 MNHEY and CDR2 SMNVEV (reference sequence). The CDR3 loop spans 15 amino acids. The J segment lost 7 bases and the V segment lost 5 bases, leaving 11 bases of the junction unmatched. The CDR3 loop reads CASSARTGARREAFF. The DNA of the CDR3 is TGTGCCAGCAGTGCGAGGACAGGGGCACGCCGTGAAGCTTTCTTT.

V usage is TRBV5-1 and J usage is TRBJ2-3, with 7 bases that match TRBD2. The CDR3 has 15 residues. CDR1 SGHRS and CDR2 YFSETQ come from the germline V gene. The junction had 10 bases not matched to a gene; V was cut back by 0 bases and J by 9 bases. CDR3 protein: CASSLAGGSGSTQYF. CDR3 bases: TGCGCCAGCAGCTTGGCCGGGGGGTCTGGCTCGACGCAGTATTTT.

The V and J genes are TRBV10-2 and TRBJ2-5; no definite D call. The CDR3 is 12 amino acids. From germline, CDR1 is WSHSY and CDR2 SAAADI. V was clipped by 0 bases and J by 5 bases, with 4 bases between them. This CDR3 reads CASSESGETQYF. In DNA, the CDR3 is TGCGCCAGCAGTGAGTCAGGGGAGACCCAGTACTTC.

This clone was seen a few times. This rearrangement joins TRBV4-1 to TRBJ1-1; 8 bases map to TRBD1. Trimming took 7 bases from V and 8 from J; bases not matched to a gene: 6. Germline loops: CDR1 MGHRA, CDR2 YSYEKL. CDR3 length: 12 residues. CDR3 loop: CASNRGTGEAFF. The CDR3 DNA reads as TGCGCCAGCAACCGAGGGACAGGAGAAGCTTTCTTT.

Points on this clone: Other DNA sequences in the same sample also yield this CDR3. This chain links TRBV30 with TRBJ1-2, with a tentative D call TRBD1 (6 bases). This CDR3 has 14 amino acids. With 0 bases removed from V and 5 bases from J, the gap between germline ends came to 13 bases. Germline assignment: CDR1 GTSNPN and CDR2 SVGIG (reference sequence). The CDR3 sequence: CAWSVRRQGYGYTF. The CDR3 bases are TGTGCCTGGAGTGTGCGTAGGCAGGGGTATGGCTACACCTTC.

This chain connects TRBV5-6 to TRBJ2-7; D is possibly TRBD1 (6 bases). The CDR3 runs to 14 residues. V lost 5 bases, J lost 2 bases, and 14 bases lay in between. The germline gives CDR1 SGHDT, CDR2 YYEEEE. The CDR3 reads CASRQGGRTYEQYF. CDR3 DNA sequence: TGTGCCAGCAGACAAGGGGGTAGGACCTACGAGCAGTACTTC.